The clone carrying this T cell receptor (beta chain) is labeled as medium-sized. Its target is unknown. As handled by the study authors: A distant-metastasis classifier for papillary thyroid cancer was built using CDR3 differences across clinicopathological groups. TCRdb reanalyzed the PCR reads via MiXCR. For this entry, the V and J calls and clone size follow TCRdb and not the study's own pipeline. Among approximately 32,000 clones, 15% to 20% were seen once, and the ten largest hold roughly a tenth. This sample was included in a study of metastatic and nonmetastatic thyroid tumors. Study-wide context: Blood and tumor or nodule tissue repertoires from malignant and benign thyroid patients were compared.

V lost 0 bases and J 2 bases, leaving 10 bases between the germline ends. This CDR3 has 15 residues. The germline V gene encodes CDR1 MNHEY and CDR2 SVGAGI. Study-wide points: Malignant thyroid tumors reportedly had TCR beta diversity that was significantly higher than in benign nodules, in blood and tumor.

Nobody among the patients had been given any treatment before thyroid surgery. The TCR sequence derives from a female donor with papillary thyroid cancer or a benign thyroid nodule (not recorded which). Some clones in this sample may be carry-over from other donors' samples. The sample was blood. The chain has TRBV6-5 and TRBJ1-2; TRBD1 might be the D (5 bases). The CDR3 here is CASSYSTGRNYGYTF. In DNA form, the CDR3 reads TGTGCCAGCAGTTACTCTACAGGCAGAAACTATGGCTACACCTTC.